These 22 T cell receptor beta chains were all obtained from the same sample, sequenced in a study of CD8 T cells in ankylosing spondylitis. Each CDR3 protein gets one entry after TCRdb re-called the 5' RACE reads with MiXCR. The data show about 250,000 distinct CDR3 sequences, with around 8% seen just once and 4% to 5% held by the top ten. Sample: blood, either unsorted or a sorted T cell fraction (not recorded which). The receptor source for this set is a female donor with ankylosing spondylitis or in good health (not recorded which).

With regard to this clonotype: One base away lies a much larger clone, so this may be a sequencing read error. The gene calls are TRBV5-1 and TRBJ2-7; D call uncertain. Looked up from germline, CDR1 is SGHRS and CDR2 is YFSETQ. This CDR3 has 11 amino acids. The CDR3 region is CVSSLGSEQYF. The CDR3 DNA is TGCGTCAGCAGCTTGGGGTCCGAGCAGTACTTC.

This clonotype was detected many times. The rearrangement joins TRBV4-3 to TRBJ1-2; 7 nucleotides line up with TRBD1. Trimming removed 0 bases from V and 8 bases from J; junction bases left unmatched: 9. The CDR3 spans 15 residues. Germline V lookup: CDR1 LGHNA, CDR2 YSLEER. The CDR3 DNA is TGCGCCAGCAGCCAAGAAAGACAGGGAGGTCGAGGCTACACCTTC. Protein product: CASSQERQGGRGYTF.

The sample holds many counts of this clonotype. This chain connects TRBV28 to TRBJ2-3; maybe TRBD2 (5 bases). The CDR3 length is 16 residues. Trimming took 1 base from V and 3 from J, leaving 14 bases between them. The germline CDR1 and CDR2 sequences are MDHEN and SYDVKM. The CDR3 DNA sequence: TGTGCCAGCAGTTTATTCATTAGCCGCGGGACAGATACGCAGTATTTT. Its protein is CASSLFISRGTDTQYF.

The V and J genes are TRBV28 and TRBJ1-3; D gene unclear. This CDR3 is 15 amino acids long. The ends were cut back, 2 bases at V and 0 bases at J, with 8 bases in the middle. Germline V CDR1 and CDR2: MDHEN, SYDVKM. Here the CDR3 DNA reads TGTGCCAGCAGTTTACAGGTTCTCTCTGGAAACACCATATATTTT. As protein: CASSLQVLSGNTIYF.

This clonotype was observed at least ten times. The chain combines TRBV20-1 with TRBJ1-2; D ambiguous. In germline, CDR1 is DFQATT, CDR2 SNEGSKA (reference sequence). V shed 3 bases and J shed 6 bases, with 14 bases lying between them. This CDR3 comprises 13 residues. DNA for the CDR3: TGCAGTGCTAGCCGGTTTTCGAGAGATGGCTACACCTTC. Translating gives CSASRFSRDGYTF.

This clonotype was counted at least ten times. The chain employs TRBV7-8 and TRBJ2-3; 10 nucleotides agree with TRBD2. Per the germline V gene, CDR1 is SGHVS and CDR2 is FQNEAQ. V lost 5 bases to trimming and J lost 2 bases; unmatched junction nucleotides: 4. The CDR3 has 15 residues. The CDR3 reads CASSHSGRVTDTQYF. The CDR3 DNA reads TGTGCCAGCAGCCACAGCGGGAGGGTCACAGATACGCAGTATTTT.

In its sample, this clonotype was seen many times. This CDR3 reads CASSLTVAGGGETQYF. CDR3 bases: TGTGCCAGCAGCCTGACAGTAGCGGGAGGTGGGGAGACCCAGTACTTC. V and J are TRBV9 and TRBJ2-5; 10 nucleotides line up with TRBD2. Unmatched junction bases numbered 11, after V lost 4 bases and J lost 5 bases. The CDR3 is made up of 16 amino acids. Germline loops: CDR1 SGDLS, CDR2 YYNGEE.

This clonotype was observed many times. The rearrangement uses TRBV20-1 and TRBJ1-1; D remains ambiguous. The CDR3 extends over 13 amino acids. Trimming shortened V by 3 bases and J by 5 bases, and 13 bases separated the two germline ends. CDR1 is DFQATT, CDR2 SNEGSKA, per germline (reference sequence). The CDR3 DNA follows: TGCAGTGCTAGTGACACATACTCTACTGAAGCTTTCTTT. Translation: CSASDTYSTEAFF.

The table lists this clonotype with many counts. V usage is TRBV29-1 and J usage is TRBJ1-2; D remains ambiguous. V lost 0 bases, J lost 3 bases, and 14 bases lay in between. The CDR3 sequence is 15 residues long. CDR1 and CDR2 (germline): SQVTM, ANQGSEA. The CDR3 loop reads CSVEDQQLRDYGYTF. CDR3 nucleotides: TGCAGCGTTGAAGACCAGCAACTGAGGGACTATGGCTACACCTTC.

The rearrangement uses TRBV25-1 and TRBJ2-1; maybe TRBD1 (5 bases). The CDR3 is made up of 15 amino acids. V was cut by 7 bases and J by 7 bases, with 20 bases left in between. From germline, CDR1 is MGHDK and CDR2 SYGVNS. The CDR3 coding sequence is TGTGCCAGCACACCCGGACACCTAAATGGGAATGAGCAGTTCTTC. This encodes CASTPGHLNGNEQFF.

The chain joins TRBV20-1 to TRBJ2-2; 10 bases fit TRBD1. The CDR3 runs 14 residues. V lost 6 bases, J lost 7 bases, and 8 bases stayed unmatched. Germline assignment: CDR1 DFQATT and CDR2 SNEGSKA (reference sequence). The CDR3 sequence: CSARTGGANGELFF. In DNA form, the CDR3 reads TGCAGTGCAAGGACAGGGGGAGCTAACGGGGAGCTGTTTTTT.

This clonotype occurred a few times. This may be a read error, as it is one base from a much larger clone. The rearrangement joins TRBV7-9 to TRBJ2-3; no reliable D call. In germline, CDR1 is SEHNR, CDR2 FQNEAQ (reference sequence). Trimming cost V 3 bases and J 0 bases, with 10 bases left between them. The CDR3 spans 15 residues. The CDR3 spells CASSLEYSSTDTQYF. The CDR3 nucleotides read TGTGCCAGCAGCTTGGAGTATTCTAGCACAGATACGCAGTATTTT.

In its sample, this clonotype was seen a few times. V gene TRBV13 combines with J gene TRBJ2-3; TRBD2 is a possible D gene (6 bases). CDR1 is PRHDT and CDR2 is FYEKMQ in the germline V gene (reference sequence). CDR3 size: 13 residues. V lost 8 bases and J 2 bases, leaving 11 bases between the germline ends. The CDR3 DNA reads TGTGCCAGCGTGGGGGACTCCACAGATACGCAGTATTTT. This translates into CASVGDSTDTQYF.

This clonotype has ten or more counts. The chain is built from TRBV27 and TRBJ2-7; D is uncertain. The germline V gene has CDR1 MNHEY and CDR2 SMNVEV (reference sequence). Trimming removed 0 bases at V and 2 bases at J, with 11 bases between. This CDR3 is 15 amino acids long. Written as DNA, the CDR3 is TGTGCCAGCAGTTTATCGCAACTCACCCCCTACGAGCAGTACTTC. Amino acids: CASSLSQLTPYEQYF.

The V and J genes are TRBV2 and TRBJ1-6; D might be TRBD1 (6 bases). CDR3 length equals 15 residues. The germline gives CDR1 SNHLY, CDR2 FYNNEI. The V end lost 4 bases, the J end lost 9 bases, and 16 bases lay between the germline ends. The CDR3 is CASSAPQGRSSPLHF. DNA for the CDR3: TGTGCCAGCAGTGCACCCCAGGGGCGGAGTTCACCCCTCCACTTT.

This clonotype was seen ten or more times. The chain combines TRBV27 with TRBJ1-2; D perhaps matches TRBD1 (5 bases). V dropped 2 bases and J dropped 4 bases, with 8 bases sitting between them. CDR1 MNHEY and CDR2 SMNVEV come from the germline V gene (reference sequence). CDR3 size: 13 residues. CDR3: CASSLTGRYGYTF. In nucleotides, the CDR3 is TGTGCCAGCAGTTTAACAGGCCGCTATGGCTACACCTTC.

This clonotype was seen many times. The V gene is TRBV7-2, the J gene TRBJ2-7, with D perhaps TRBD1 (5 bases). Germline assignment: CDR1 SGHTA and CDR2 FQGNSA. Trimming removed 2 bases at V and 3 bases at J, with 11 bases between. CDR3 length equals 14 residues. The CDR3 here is CASSLNKGFYEQYF. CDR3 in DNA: TGTGCCAGCAGCTTAAATAAGGGGTTCTACGAGCAGTACTTC. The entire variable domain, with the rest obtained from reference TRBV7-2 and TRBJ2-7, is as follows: GAGVSQSPSNKVTEKGKDVELRCDPISGHTALYWYRQSLGQGLEFLIYFQGNSAPDKSGLPSDRFSAERTGGSVSTLTIQRTQQEDSAVYLCASSLNKGFYEQYFGPGTRLTVT.

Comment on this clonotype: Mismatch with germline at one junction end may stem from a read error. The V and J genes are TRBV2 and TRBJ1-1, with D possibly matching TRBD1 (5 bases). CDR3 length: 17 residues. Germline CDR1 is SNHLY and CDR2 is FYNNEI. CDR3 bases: TGTGCCAGCCGTGAGAGGGGTTGGCCGGGGCCCAACACTGAAGCTTTCTTT. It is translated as CASRERGWPGPNTEAFF.

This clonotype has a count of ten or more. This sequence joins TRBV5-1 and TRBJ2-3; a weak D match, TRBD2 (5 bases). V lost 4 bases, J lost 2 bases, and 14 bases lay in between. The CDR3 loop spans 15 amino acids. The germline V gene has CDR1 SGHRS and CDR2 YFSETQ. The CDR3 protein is CASSPERSSTDTQYF. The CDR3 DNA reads TGCGCCAGCAGCCCAGAGCGGAGCTCCACAGATACGCAGTATTTT. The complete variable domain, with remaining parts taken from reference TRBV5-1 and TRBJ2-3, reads KAGVTQTPRYLIKTRGQQVTLSCSPISGHRSVSWYQQTPGQGLQFLFEYFSETQRNKGNFPGRFSGRQFSNSRSEMNVSTLELGDSALYLCASSPERSSTDTQYFGPGTRLTVL.

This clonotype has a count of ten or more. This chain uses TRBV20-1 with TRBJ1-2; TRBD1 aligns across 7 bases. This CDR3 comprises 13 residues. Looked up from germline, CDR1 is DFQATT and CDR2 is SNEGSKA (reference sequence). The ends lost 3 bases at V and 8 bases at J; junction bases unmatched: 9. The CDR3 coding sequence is TGCAGTGCTAGCCCCGGGACAGCGAGGGGCTACACCTTC. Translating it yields CSASPGTARGYTF.

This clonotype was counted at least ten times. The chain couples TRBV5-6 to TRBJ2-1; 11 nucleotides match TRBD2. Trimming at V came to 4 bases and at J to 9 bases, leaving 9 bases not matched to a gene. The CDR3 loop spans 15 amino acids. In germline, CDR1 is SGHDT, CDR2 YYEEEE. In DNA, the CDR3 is TGTGCCAGCAGCCCGACTCCACTAGCGGGAGTTGAGCAGTTCTTC. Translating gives CASSPTPLAGVEQFF.

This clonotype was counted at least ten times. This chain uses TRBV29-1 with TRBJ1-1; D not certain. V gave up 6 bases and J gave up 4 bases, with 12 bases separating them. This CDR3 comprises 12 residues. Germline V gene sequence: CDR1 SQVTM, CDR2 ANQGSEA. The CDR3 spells CSVRAASTEAFF. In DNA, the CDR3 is TGCAGCGTAAGGGCAGCAAGCACTGAAGCTTTCTTT.